Sequencing of this TCR beta chain was carried out in a study of blood T cell repertoires in COVID-19. Sequencing was performed with immunoSEQ multiplex PCR; in TCRdb, only in-frame clones are kept and a portion is missing. The sample includes under 170,000 clones, 80% to 90% of them seen just once. Sequenced input: peripheral blood. The clonotype comes from a man between 65 and 85 years old with acute or convalescent COVID-19.

The chain's CDR3 is CASSQEYRATGELFF. In DNA form, the CDR3 reads TGCGCCAGCAGCCAAGAATACAGGGCTACCGGGGAGCTGTTTTTT. The chain recombines TRBV4-1 with TRBJ2-2, with a tentative D call TRBD1 (6 bases). The CDR3 loop spans 15 amino acids. Per the germline V gene, CDR1 is MGHRA and CDR2 is YSYEKL. Trimming pared 0 bases from V and 5 bases from J, leaving 10 bases between.